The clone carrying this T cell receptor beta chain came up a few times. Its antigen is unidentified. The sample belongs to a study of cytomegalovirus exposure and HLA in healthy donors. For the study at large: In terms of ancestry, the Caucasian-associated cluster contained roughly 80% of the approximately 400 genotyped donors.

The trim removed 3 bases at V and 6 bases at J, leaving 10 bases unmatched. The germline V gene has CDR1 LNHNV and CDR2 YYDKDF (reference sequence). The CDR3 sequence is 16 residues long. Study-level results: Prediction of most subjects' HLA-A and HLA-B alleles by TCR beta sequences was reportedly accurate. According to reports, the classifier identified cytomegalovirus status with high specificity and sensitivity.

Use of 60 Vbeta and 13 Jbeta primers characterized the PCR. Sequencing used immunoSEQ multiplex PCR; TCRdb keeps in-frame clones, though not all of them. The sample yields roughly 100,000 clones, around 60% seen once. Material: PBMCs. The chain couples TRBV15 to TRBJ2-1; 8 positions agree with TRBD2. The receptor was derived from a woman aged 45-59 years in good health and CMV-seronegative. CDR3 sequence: CATSRVQREIANEQFF. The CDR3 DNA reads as TGTGCCACCAGCAGGGTTCAGCGGGAGATAGCCAATGAGCAGTTCTTC.